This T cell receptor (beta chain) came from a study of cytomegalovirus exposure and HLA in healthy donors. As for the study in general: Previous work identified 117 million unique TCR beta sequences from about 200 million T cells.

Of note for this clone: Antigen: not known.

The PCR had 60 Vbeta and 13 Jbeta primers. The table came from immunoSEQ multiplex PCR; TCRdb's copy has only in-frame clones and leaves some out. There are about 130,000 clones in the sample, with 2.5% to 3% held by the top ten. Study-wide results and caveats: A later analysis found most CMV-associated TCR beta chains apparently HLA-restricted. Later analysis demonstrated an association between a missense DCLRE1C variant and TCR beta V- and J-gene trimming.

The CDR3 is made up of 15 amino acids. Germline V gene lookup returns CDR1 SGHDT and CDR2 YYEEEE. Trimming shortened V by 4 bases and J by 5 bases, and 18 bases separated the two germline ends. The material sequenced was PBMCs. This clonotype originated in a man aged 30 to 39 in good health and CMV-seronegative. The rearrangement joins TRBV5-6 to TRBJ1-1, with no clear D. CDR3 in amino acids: CASSPRGGMRTEAFF. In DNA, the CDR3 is TGTGCCAGCAGCCCCCGGGGAGGGATGCGGACTGAAGCTTTCTTT.